This T cell receptor beta chain was recorded in a study of blood T cell repertoires in COVID-19. Turning to the study itself: The origin of the acute and convalescent COVID-19 samples was the United States, Italy and Spain.

The CDR3 consists of 16 residues. Data came from immunoSEQ multiplex PCR; TCRdb stores just in-frame clones and leaves some out. The top ten hold roughly 6.7% of the sample, which has 200,000 to 250,000 clones, over 70% seen once. The specimen sequenced was peripheral blood. The sequence came from a woman between 70 and 85 years old with acute or convalescent COVID-19. The chain employs TRBV21-1 and TRBJ1-6; the D call TRBD1 from the table was never checked on the DNA. TRBV21-1 is flagged as a pseudogene. CDR3 in amino acids: CASRYGTGGDNSPLHF. The CDR3 nucleotides read TGTGCCAGCAGGTACGGGACAGGGGGCGATAATTCACCCCTCCACTTT.